This TCR beta chain came from a study of blood T cell repertoires in COVID-19. Across over 20 US areas, participants ranged in age from 18 to 89 years. Sequenced by immunoSEQ multiplex PCR; TCRdb stores in-frame clones only, minus some. Here the sample spans about 270,000 clones, over 80% being singletons. Germline CDR1 MNHEY, CDR2 SVGAGI. V shed 6 bases and J shed 0 bases, with 8 bases lying between them. CDR3 size: 13 residues. The sample taken for sequencing was PBMCs or T cells enriched from blood (not recorded which). The receptor comes from a woman between 25 and 40 years old with acute COVID-19. This chain connects TRBV6-5 to TRBJ1-1; D is perhaps TRBD1 (5 bases). DNA for the CDR3: TGTGCCAGCAGGAAGACAGTGAACACTGAAGCTTTCTTT. Amino acid sequence: CASRKTVNTEAFF.